Below are 8 T cell receptor beta chains sequenced from a single sample in a study of T cells in localized non-small cell lung cancer. Some clones are missing from TCRdb's copy, which holds only in-frame ones; the method was immunoSEQ multiplex PCR. The sample lists around 30,000 clones; approximately 90% were seen once. The material was peripheral blood, obtained before any cancer treatment. The receptors were gathered from a female donor at least 60 years old with stage III squamous cell lung carcinoma.

This clone was observed a handful of times. Here the CDR3 reads CASSLEVREETQYF. CDR3 nucleotide sequence: TGTGCCAGCAGCTTGGAAGTTCGGGAAGAGACCCAGTACTTC. V is TRBV5-8 and J is TRBJ2-5, with no clear D. This CDR3 spans 14 amino acids. Trimming left V 0 bases short and J 3 bases short, with 9 bases between. Germline V gives CDR1 SGHTS, CDR2 YDEGEE.

The chain joins TRBV28 to TRBJ2-1, with D possibly matching TRBD2 (6 bases). Germline CDR1 is MDHEN and CDR2 is SYDVKM. Deletions cut 2 bases from V and 8 bases from J, with 10 bases between. CDR3 length: 13 amino acids. The CDR3 region has the DNA TGTGCCAGCAGTTTAGGGGGGAAAGATGAGCAGTTCTTC. Its protein is CASSLGGKDEQFF.

This chain uses TRBV7-3 with TRBJ2-1, with D maybe TRBD2 (6 bases). This CDR3 has 13 residues. V dropped 0 bases and J dropped 7 bases, with 7 bases sitting between them. CDR1 SGHTA and CDR2 FQGTGA come from the germline V gene. The CDR3 DNA reads TGTGCCAGCAGCTTAACGGGAGGTAATGAGCAGTTCTTC. It is translated as CASSLTGGNEQFF.

This sequence joins TRBV7-9 and TRBJ2-6, with D uncertain. Germline V gives CDR1 SEHNR, CDR2 FQNEAQ (reference sequence). The CDR3 is made up of 17 amino acids. With 3 bases removed from V and 0 bases from J, the gap between germline ends came to 12 bases. The CDR3, as DNA: TGTGCCAGCAGCTTTAGGTCGTGGCTCTCTGGGGCCAACGTCCTGACTTTC. Protein: CASSFRSWLSGANVLTF.

The rearrangement uses TRBV6-5 and TRBJ1-1; D not certain. Germline V gene sequence: CDR1 MNHEY, CDR2 SVGAGI. V was trimmed by 6 bases and J by 4 bases, leaving 15 bases between them. This CDR3 is built from 14 residues. The CDR3 here is CASSIGGSGTEAFF. The CDR3 nucleotides read TGTGCCAGCAGCATCGGCGGTAGCGGCACTGAAGCTTTCTTT.

The V and J genes are TRBV9 and TRBJ2-5; 12 bases are shared with TRBD1. CDR3 length: 20 amino acids. The germline CDR1 and CDR2 sequences are SGDLS and YYNGEE. Unmatched junction bases numbered 14, after V lost 0 bases and J lost 2 bases. CDR3 sequence reads: CASSVDGDGTGGAEQETQYF. The CDR3 nucleotides read TGTGCCAGCAGCGTAGATGGGGATGGGACAGGGGGCGCCGAGCAAGAGACCCAGTACTTC.

The CDR3 is CASSPPGLAKNIQYF. CDR3 in DNA: TGTGCCAGCTCACCACCGGGGTTAGCCAAAAACATTCAGTACTTC. This chain joins TRBV18 and TRBJ2-4; unclear D gene. Germline lookup yields CDR1 KGHSH and CDR2 LQKENI. CDR3 length equals 15 residues. The germline V and J ends were trimmed by 0 bases and 0 bases, with 6 bases remaining between them.

This clone was picked up one time. V and J are TRBV5-4 and TRBJ1-1; 8 bases are shared with TRBD1. Germline-derived CDR1 and CDR2 are SGHNT and YYREEE (reference sequence). The junction had 8 bases not matched to a gene; V was cut back by 3 bases and J by 4 bases. The CDR3 consists of 15 residues. The CDR3 here is CASSSRTGQGTEAFF. CDR3 nucleotides: TGTGCCAGCAGCTCCCGGACAGGGCAGGGCACTGAAGCTTTCTTT.